These 2 T cell receptor beta chains share one sample of origin, sequenced in a study of PD-1 blockade in classical Hodgkin lymphoma (TCRdb year 2020). Library preparation used the immunoSEQ multiplex PCR assay. The table was pulled from immuneACCESS by TCRdb, which kept in-frame rearrangements only. Such tables lose some clones; where checked, under half of the loss comes from unresolved V genes, and the rest has no known cause. This sample is represented by 45,000 to 60,000 clones; 60% to 80% of them were singletons. About 19% of the sample lies in the top ten. Explained via the paper, the time point label denotes: cycle 4 day 1 (C4D1), after more than five weeks of nivolumab. Every trial patient had relapsed following autologous stem cell transplantation, and prior brentuximab vedotin exposure was what differed among cohorts A, B and C. Sequenced here: peripheral blood mononuclear cells (PBMCs), sampled before the fourth cycle of nivolumab. All receptors derive from a human donor with classical Hodgkin lymphoma.

The J gene is TRBJ2-1, the V gene TRBV21-1; the listed D gene, TRBD2, was not tested against the DNA. TRBV21-1 is tagged as a pseudogene. CDR3 length: 19 amino acids. CDR3 DNA sequence: TGTGCCAGCAGCAAAAAAAAGGGCTTTCGGGCGGGAGGGTACAATGAGCAGTTCTTC. Translation: CASSKKKGFRAGGYNEQFF.

A remark on this clone: Other DNA sequences in this specimen translate into the identical CDR3. In nucleotides, the CDR3 is TGTGCCAGCAGTTTGGTTTCCCAAGAGACCCAGTACTTC. Translation: CASSLVSQETQYF. V gene TRBV28 combines with J gene TRBJ2-5; D gene uncertain. The V and J ends lost 3 bases and 1 base respectively, with 6 bases between them. The CDR3 is 13 amino acids. CDR1 is MDHEN, CDR2 SYDVKM, per germline.